These 9 T cell receptor beta chains came from one sample sequenced in a study of T cell repertoires in cytomegalovirus infection. One entry per CDR3 protein, called by TCRdb with MiXCR from the reads. The data contain approximately 240,000 distinct CDR3 sequences, around 12% of them singletons. Sequenced: PBMCs. The receptors originated from a human donor in good health (CMV status not recorded). Some clones in this sample may be carry-over from other donors' samples.

The table lists this clonotype with many counts. The rearrangement joins TRBV12-3 or TRBV12-4 to TRBJ2-7; D possibly uses TRBD1 or TRBD2 (5 bases each). The CDR3 totals 13 residues. V dropped 5 bases and J dropped 3 bases, with 11 bases sitting between them. CDR3 amino acids: CASSPSGLYEQYF. Written as DNA, the CDR3 is TGTGCCAGCAGTCCTTCGGGGCTCTACGAGCAGTACTTC.

The rearrangement links TRBV5-4 to TRBJ2-1; 11 bases map to TRBD1. CDR1 and CDR2 (germline): SGHNT, YYREEE (reference sequence). This CDR3 has 15 residues. V lost 4 bases and J lost 6; bases outside the gene matches: 6. CDR3 amino acids: CASSVDRGLSNEQFF. DNA of the CDR3: TGTGCCAGCAGCGTGGACAGGGGGCTATCCAATGAGCAGTTCTTC.

This clonotype was found many times. V usage is TRBV4-3 and J usage is TRBJ1-1; perhaps TRBD1 as D (6 bases). The CDR3 has 15 residues. V lost 4 bases to trimming and J lost 1 base, with 13 bases between them. In germline, CDR1 is LGHNA, CDR2 YSLEER. CDR3 sequence: CASSRRWGANTEAFF. CDR3 DNA: TGCGCCAGCAGCCGACGGTGGGGGGCGAACACTGAAGCTTTCTTT.

The rearrangement links TRBV7-3 to TRBJ1-1; no clear D gene. This CDR3 has 13 amino acids. V was clipped by 1 base and J by 1 base, with 4 bases between them. Germline V gene lookup returns CDR1 SGHTA and CDR2 FQGTGA. CDR3 nucleotide sequence: TGTGCCAGCAGCTTAAAGTGGAACACTGAAGCTTTCTTT. Translating gives CASSLKWNTEAFF.

The CDR3 here is CASSQRGSGGYNEQFF. The CDR3 DNA reads TGTGCCAGCAGCCAAAGGGGAAGCGGGGGGTACAATGAGCAGTTCTTC. V is TRBV3-1 and J is TRBJ2-1; 9 positions agree with TRBD2. V lost 2 bases, J lost 4 bases, and 6 bases stayed unmatched. Per the germline V gene, CDR1 is LGHDT and CDR2 is YNNKEL (reference sequence). The CDR3 length is 16 residues.

This clonotype was picked up many times. The CDR3 here is CASSSVPPSTEAFF. CDR3 DNA: TGTGCCAGCAGCTCGGTACCTCCGAGTACTGAAGCTTTCTTT. This chain connects TRBV7-2 to TRBJ1-1; D unresolved. Looked up from germline, CDR1 is SGHTA and CDR2 is FQGNSA. V lost 4 bases and J lost 5, with 14 bases in between. The CDR3 runs 14 residues.

DNA for the CDR3: TGTGCCAGCAGCCTAGGGGACAGGGGTACACCCCTCCACTTT. It translates to CASSLGDRGTPLHF. The chain recombines TRBV5-6 with TRBJ1-6, with TRBD1 identical over 10 bases. This CDR3 spans 14 amino acids. Per the germline V gene, CDR1 is SGHDT and CDR2 is YYEEEE. V gave up 4 bases and J gave up 11 bases; unmatched junction bases: 6. Together with reference TRBV5-6 and TRBJ1-6, the CDR3 gives the full variable domain: DAGVTQSPTHLIKTRGQQVTLRCSPKSGHDTVSWYQQALGQGPQFIFQYYEEEERQRGNFPDRFSGHQFPNYSSELNVNALLLGDSALYLCASSLGDRGTPLHFGNGTRLTVT.

In its sample, this clonotype was seen many times. The V and J genes are TRBV7-3 and TRBJ2-2; unclear D gene. The CDR3 has 15 amino acids. Germline V CDR1 and CDR2: SGHTA, FQGTGA. V was trimmed by 1 base and J by 0 bases, leaving 6 bases between them. The CDR3 reads CASSLIVSNTGELFF. The CDR3 DNA follows: TGTGCCAGCAGCTTAATAGTCTCGAACACCGGGGAGCTGTTTTTT.

This clonotype was detected ten times or more. V usage is TRBV28 and J usage is TRBJ2-1; 8 bases are shared with TRBD2. Germline values: CDR1 MDHEN, CDR2 SYDVKM. V lost 5 bases, J lost 15 bases, and 12 bases stayed unmatched. The CDR3 spans 13 residues. Here the CDR3 DNA reads TGTGCCAGCAGTCTGACTCCCCGCGGGGGGTCGTTCTTC. Translating gives CASSLTPRGGSFF.